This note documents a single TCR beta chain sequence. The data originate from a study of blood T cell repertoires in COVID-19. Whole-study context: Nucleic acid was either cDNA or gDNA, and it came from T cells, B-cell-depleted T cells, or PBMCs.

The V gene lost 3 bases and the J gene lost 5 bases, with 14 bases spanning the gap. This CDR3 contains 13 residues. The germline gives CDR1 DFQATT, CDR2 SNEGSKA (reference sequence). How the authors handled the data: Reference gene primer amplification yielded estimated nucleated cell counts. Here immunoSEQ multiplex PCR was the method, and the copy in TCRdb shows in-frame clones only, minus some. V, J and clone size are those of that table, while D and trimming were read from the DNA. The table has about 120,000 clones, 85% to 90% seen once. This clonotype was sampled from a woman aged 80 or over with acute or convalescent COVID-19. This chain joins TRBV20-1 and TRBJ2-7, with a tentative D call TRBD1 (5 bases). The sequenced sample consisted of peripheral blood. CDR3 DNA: TGCAGTGCTAGTCAGGGAAATCGTAACGAGCAGTACTTC. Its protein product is CSASQGNRNEQYF.